These 20 T cell receptor beta chains were sequenced from one sample in a study of T cell repertoires in MIS-A myocarditis. Clones were sequenced by immunoSEQ multiplex PCR, and TCRdb holds only the in-frame ones, with some missing. The sample consists of 14,000 to 15,000 clones, 70% to 85% of them appearing once. Source material: left ventricle heart tissue obtained at autopsy. The source of these receptors is a man between 18 and 29 years old with fulminant myocarditis from multisystem inflammatory syndrome in adults (MIS-A) after COVID-19.

The gene calls are TRBV30 and TRBJ1-1, with D maybe TRBD1 (6 bases). Germline CDR1 is GTSNPN and CDR2 is SVGIG (reference sequence). Between the trimmed V and J ends, which lost 0 bases and 5 bases, there was a span of 13 bases. The CDR3 runs 14 residues. The CDR3 loop reads CAWSVYGGQTEAFF. The DNA for the CDR3 is TGTGCCTGGAGTGTATATGGGGGGCAAACTGAAGCTTTCTTT. Full variable domain (rest looked up from reference TRBV30 and TRBJ1-1): SQTIHQWPATLVQPVGSPLSLECTVEGTSNPNLYWYRQAAGRGLQLLFYSVGIGQISSEVPQNLSASRPQDRQFILSSKKLLLSDSGFYLCAWSVYGGQTEAFFGQGTRLTVV.

This rearrangement joins TRBV9 to TRBJ1-2, with no clear D. V dropped 0 bases and J dropped 3 bases, with 12 bases sitting between them. Germline CDR1 is SGDLS and CDR2 is YYNGEE. The CDR3 spans 15 residues. CDR3 nucleotide sequence: TGTGCCAGCAGCGTAGGAGACGAGGGCTACTATGGCTACACCTTC. It yields the protein CASSVGDEGYYGYTF.

This chain connects TRBV6-5 to TRBJ1-1; no firm D call. This CDR3 has 14 amino acids. The V end lost 0 bases, the J end lost 1 base, and 6 bases lay between the germline ends. The germline V gene has CDR1 MNHEY and CDR2 SVGAGI. This CDR3 is CASSYSSRNTEAFF. The CDR3 nucleotides are TGTGCCAGCAGTTACTCCTCACGGAACACTGAAGCTTTCTTT.

This clone was recorded only once. The J gene is TRBJ1-5, the V gene TRBV21-1. TRBV21-1 is tagged as a pseudogene. This CDR3 is built from 16 residues. CDR3 in DNA: TGTGCCAGCACTAAGCCCCCACGCCCGCGGTATCAGCCCCAGCATTTT. Translating gives CASTKPPRPRYQPQHF.

The chain uses TRBV25-1 and TRBJ1-2; D unclear. Germline V lookup: CDR1 MGHDK, CDR2 SYGVNS. CDR3 length equals 12 residues. Trimming shortened V by 5 bases and J by 8 bases, and 12 bases separated the two germline ends. CDR3 protein: CASSKGSEGYTF. The CDR3 DNA is TGTGCCAGCAGTAAAGGGTCGGAAGGCTACACCTTC.

This chain links TRBV6-2 or TRBV6-3 with TRBJ2-5; D gene ambiguous. This CDR3 spans 17 amino acids. Between the trimmed V and J ends, which lost 5 bases and 0 bases, there was a span of 19 bases. Germline V gene sequence: CDR1 MNHEY, CDR2 SVGEGT. The chain's CDR3 is CASSQQLREPYQETQYF. CDR3 DNA sequence: TGTGCCAGCAGTCAACAACTCAGAGAGCCTTACCAAGAGACCCAGTACTTC.

This rearrangement joins TRBV5-6 to TRBJ2-7, with D tentatively TRBD2 (6 bases). CDR1 SGHDT and CDR2 YYEEEE come from the germline V gene. Between the trimmed V and J ends, which lost 0 bases and 3 bases, there was a span of 10 bases. The CDR3 sequence is 14 residues long. CDR3 sequence (DNA): TGTGCCAGCAGCTTGGGACTAGTTTACTACGAGCAGTACTTC. The encoded protein is CASSLGLVYYEQYF. Full variable domain (remainder filled in from reference TRBV5-6 and TRBJ2-7): DAGVTQSPTHLIKTRGQQVTLRCSPKSGHDTVSWYQQALGQGPQFIFQYYEEEERQRGNFPDRFSGHQFPNYSSELNVNALLLGDSALYLCASSLGLVYYEQYFGPGTRLTVT.

The chain is built from TRBV6-1 and TRBJ1-2; D unclear. With 0 bases removed from V and 2 bases from J, the gap between germline ends came to 10 bases. CDR3 length equals 15 residues. Germline values: CDR1 MNHNS, CDR2 SASEGT. CDR3 loop: CASSEAPRSNYGYTF. CDR3 in DNA: TGTGCCAGCAGTGAAGCGCCCCGATCGAACTATGGCTACACCTTC.

This chain links TRBV6-6 with TRBJ2-4, with TRBD1 identical over 7 bases. CDR1 and CDR2 (germline): MNHNY, SVGAGI (reference sequence). Unmatched junction bases numbered 9, after V lost 1 base and J lost 15 bases. CDR3 length: 13 residues. The CDR3: CASSYLDRNRPYF. DNA of the CDR3: TGTGCCAGCAGTTACTTGGACAGGAACAGACCGTACTTC.

The genes are TRBV5-1 and TRBJ2-1, with 12 bases that match TRBD2. Germline assignment: CDR1 SGHRS and CDR2 YFSETQ. The CDR3 has 16 residues. After removal of 4 bases from V and 0 bases from J, the junction contained 2 bases not matched to a gene. This CDR3 reads CASSLTSGSSYNEQFF. The CDR3 DNA sequence: TGCGCCAGCAGCCTGACTAGCGGGAGCTCCTACAATGAGCAGTTCTTC.

V usage is TRBV12-5 and J usage is TRBJ1-6, with D perhaps TRBD1 (5 bases). Trimming took 3 bases from V and 9 from J, leaving 9 bases between them. CDR3 length equals 13 residues. Germline-derived CDR1 and CDR2 are LGHNT and FRNRAP. CDR3 amino acids: CASGLDGASPLHF. CDR3 bases: TGTGCTAGTGGTTTAGACGGGGCTTCACCCCTCCACTTT. The entire variable domain, with the rest obtained from reference TRBV12-5 and TRBJ1-6, is as follows: DARVTQTPRHKVTEMGQEVTMRCQPILGHNTVFWYRQTMMQGLELLAYFRNRAPLDDSGMPKDRFSAEMPDATLATLKIQPSEPRDSAVYFCASGLDGASPLHFGNGTRLTVT.

V and J are TRBV5-5 and TRBJ2-7; D might be TRBD1 or TRBD2, each matching 6 bases. Germline-derived CDR1 and CDR2 are SGHKS and YYEKEE (reference sequence). The CDR3 consists of 19 residues. Trimming cost V 4 bases and J 1 base, with 27 bases left between them. The CDR3, as DNA: TGTGCCAGCAGCGCGTGGGTTCTCAGGGGACTCAAGGATTCCTACGAGCAGTACTTC. Protein: CASSAWVLRGLKDSYEQYF.

V gene TRBV11-2 combines with J gene TRBJ1-1; D unresolved. There are 13 residues in the CDR3. Germline V gene sequence: CDR1 SGHAT, CDR2 FQNNGV. Trimming cost V 5 bases and J 1 base, with 8 bases left between them. CDR3 sequence (DNA): TGTGCCAGCAGCATCAACAGGAACACTGAAGCTTTCTTT. Its translation is CASSINRNTEAFF. Based on the CDR3 plus reference TRBV11-2 and TRBJ1-1, the full variable domain is EAGVAQSPRYKIIEKRQSVAFWCNPISGHATLYWYQQILGQGPKLLIQFQNNGVVDDSQLPKDRFSAERLKGVDSTLKIQPAKLEDSAVYLCASSINRNTEAFFGQGTRLTVV.

The rearrangement uses TRBV2 and TRBJ2-5; no firm D call. V lost 3 bases, J lost 4 bases, and 6 bases lay in between. This CDR3 is 12 amino acids long. CDR1 and CDR2 (germline): SNHLY, FYNNEI. In DNA form, the CDR3 reads TGTGCCAGCAGTGACAGGAGAGAGACCCAGTACTTC. It encodes CASSDRRETQYF.

The chain carries TRBV10-2 and TRBJ1-4; 7 bases map to TRBD1. Germline V gene lookup returns CDR1 WSHSY and CDR2 SAAADI. Trimming at V came to 6 bases and at J to 0 bases, leaving 13 bases not matched to a gene. The CDR3 is 18 amino acids. DNA of the CDR3: TGCGCCAGCAGCTTACAGGGGACGCCAATTGCAACTAATGAAAAACTGTTTTTT. Its translation is CASSLQGTPIATNEKLFF.

In this sample, this clone turned up a few times. The J gene is TRBJ2-1, the V gene TRBV5-1; 8 bases match TRBD2. V shed 4 bases, J shed 3 bases, and the junction held 9 bases outside the gene matches. Per germline, CDR1 SGHRS and CDR2 YFSETQ. The length of the CDR3 is 16 residues. CDR3 coding DNA: TGCGCCAGCAGCCCGGGGGGGAGGTCAGGCTACAATGAGCAGTTCTTC. This translates into CASSPGGRSGYNEQFF.

This clone was counted a few times. The genes are TRBV10-3 and TRBJ2-7, with D unclear. CDR1 ENHRY and CDR2 SYGVKD come from the germline V gene. There are 13 residues in the CDR3. V was trimmed by 2 bases and J by 0 bases, leaving 5 bases between them. The DNA of the CDR3 is TGTGCCATCAGTGAGATCGTCTCCTACGAGCAGTACTTC. It translates to CAISEIVSYEQYF.

The V call is TRBV2, the J call TRBJ1-5; D gene ambiguous. The CDR3 runs to 14 residues. Looked up from germline, CDR1 is SNHLY and CDR2 is FYNNEI. The ends were cut back, 2 bases at V and 4 bases at J, with 9 bases in the middle. CDR3 sequence: CASSESSLNQPQHF. The CDR3 nucleotides are TGTGCCAGCAGTGAATCCAGCCTTAATCAGCCCCAGCATTTT.

The chain links TRBV28 to TRBJ2-7; a weak D match, TRBD2 (7 bases). Germline loops: CDR1 MDHEN, CDR2 SYDVKM. Trimming stripped 7 bases from V and 6 bases from J, with 19 bases between. The CDR3 consists of 14 residues. CDR3 region: CASTVRKGGLEQYF. CDR3 bases: TGTGCCAGCACCGTGAGAAAGGGGGGGCTCGAGCAGTACTTC.

The CDR3 sequence: CAWSLRRQYEQYF. The CDR3 nucleotides read TGTGCCTGGAGTCTCAGGCGTCAATACGAGCAGTACTTC. The chain has TRBV30 and TRBJ2-7; D is undetermined. Germline V gene data show CDR1 as GTSNPN and CDR2 as SVGIG (reference sequence). Trimming took off 2 bases at V and 4 bases at J, with 12 bases between the two ends. CDR3 length: 13 residues.